This T cell receptor (beta chain) derives from a study of ipilimumab plus nivolumab after autologous stem cell transplantation. Study at large: The DLBCL cohort had primary refractory and relapsed disease, with 18-month progression-free survival of about 82% and 31%. Findings and limits, study-wide: The authors say TCR, Treg and microbiome findings warrant further study.

Assay: immunoSEQ multiplex PCR; the TCRdb copy retains only in-frame clones and omits some. The sample has about 15,000 clones, roughly 85% seen once. The CDR3 has 15 residues. Germline V gene sequence: CDR1 MNHNY, CDR2 SVGAGI (reference sequence). The V and J ends lost 2 bases and 4 bases, in that order; junction bases with no gene match: 6. To note about this clone: Its antigen is not known.

V is TRBV6-6 and J is TRBJ2-5; 8 nucleotides align to TRBD1. This specimen was PBMCs, taken in a trial of ipilimumab plus nivolumab as post-transplant consolidation. This sequence originates from a male donor with diffuse large B-cell lymphoma. CDR3 in amino acids: CASSYLQGGGETQYF. In nucleotides, the CDR3 is TGTGCCAGCAGTTACCTACAGGGGGGTGGAGAGACCCAGTACTTC.